These 16 T cell receptor beta chains were all obtained from the same sample, sequenced in a study of T cell changes during pregnancy in multiple sclerosis. TCRdb's table, derived via immunoSEQ multiplex PCR, lists solely in-frame clones and lacks some. The table lists around 75,000 clones, approximately 93% of them singletons. The specimen was CD4+ T cells from peripheral blood mononuclear cells, collected after pregnancy. The receptors were gathered from a female donor with multiple sclerosis, enrolled in a pregnancy study.

The genes are TRBV5-1 and TRBJ2-1, with a possible D match to TRBD1 (5 bases). The CDR3 extends over 16 amino acids. Germline V CDR1 and CDR2: SGHRS, YFSETQ. The V and J ends lost 0 bases and 4 bases respectively, with 14 bases between them. CDR3 sequence reads: CASSLAGSKGYNEQFF. In DNA form, the CDR3 reads TGCGCCAGCAGCTTGGCAGGGTCCAAGGGTTACAATGAGCAGTTCTTC.

This chain uses TRBV19 with TRBJ2-2; 8 bases align to TRBD2. Unmatched junction bases numbered 5, after V lost 7 bases and J lost 1 base. The CDR3 has 15 amino acids. The germline gives CDR1 LNHDA, CDR2 SQIVND (reference sequence). The CDR3 region is CASKISGGNTGELFF. As DNA, the CDR3 is TGTGCCAGTAAGATCAGCGGGGGGAACACCGGGGAGCTGTTTTTT.

The chain carries TRBV25-1 and TRBJ2-5, with D unclear. The CDR3 sequence is 14 residues long. Germline loops: CDR1 MGHDK, CDR2 SYGVNS. Trimming pared 1 base from V and 2 bases from J, leaving 8 bases between. In nucleotides, the CDR3 is TGTGCCAGCAGTGAATTCGTTCTTCAAGAGACCCAGTACTTC. It encodes CASSEFVLQETQYF. Full variable domain (rest looked up from reference TRBV25-1 and TRBJ2-5): EADIYQTPRYLVIGTGKKITLECSQTMGHDKMYWYQQDPGMELHLIHYSYGVNSTEKGDLSSESTVSRIRTEHFPLTLESARPSHTSQYLCASSEFVLQETQYFGPGTRLLVL.

This chain uses TRBV27 with TRBJ1-5; 11 bases map to TRBD1. The CDR3 sequence is 16 residues long. In germline, CDR1 is MNHEY, CDR2 SMNVEV (reference sequence). Trimming removed 6 bases from V and 7 bases from J; junction bases left unmatched: 11. The CDR3 protein is CASSRTGGPVRQPQHF. In nucleotides, the CDR3 is TGTGCCAGCAGCCGGACAGGGGGCCCCGTAAGGCAGCCCCAGCATTTT.

Comment on this clone: This specimen includes other DNA sequences encoding the same CDR3. The chain uses TRBV4-1 and TRBJ2-5; 9 bases agree with TRBD2. The CDR3 contains 17 residues. CDR1 and CDR2 (germline): MGHRA, YSYEKL. Losses at the gene ends were 0 bases for V and 2 bases for J; bases not matched to a gene: 7. This CDR3 is CASSQDSLAGGQETQYF. The CDR3 DNA follows: TGCGCCAGCAGCCAAGATTCATTGGCGGGAGGGCAAGAGACCCAGTACTTC.

This clone was seen more than once but under ten times. The chain recombines TRBV5-3 with TRBJ2-5; D unclear. TRBV5-3 is sorted into the ORF group, with uncertain function. The CDR3 extends over 16 amino acids. V was shortened by 1 base and J by 0 bases, with 13 bases between the two germline ends. CDR3 residues: CARSLSGGRYQETQYF. DNA of the CDR3: TGTGCCAGAAGCTTGTCTGGCGGAAGGTACCAAGAGACCCAGTACTTC.

This clone was observed once. The V gene is TRBV5-4, the J gene TRBJ2-3; 7 positions match TRBD1. V gave up 3 bases and J gave up 0 bases; unmatched junction bases: 7. Per germline, CDR1 SGHNT and CDR2 YYREEE (reference sequence). This CDR3 is 16 amino acids long. Here the CDR3 reads CASSSRQGGSTDTQYF. Written as DNA, the CDR3 is TGTGCCAGCAGCTCCCGACAGGGTGGTAGCACAGATACGCAGTATTTT.

This chain links TRBV2 with TRBJ2-7; tentatively, D is TRBD1 (5 bases). This CDR3 has 14 residues. Germline V gives CDR1 SNHLY, CDR2 FYNNEI. Trimming took off 2 bases at V and 4 bases at J, with 12 bases between the two ends. The DNA for the CDR3 is TGTGCCAGCAGTGAAAGGGGCTTCGGTTACGAGCAGTACTTC. Its protein is CASSERGFGYEQYF.

This clone was seen a single time. The V call is TRBV19, the J call TRBJ1-1; D gene ambiguous. Germline assignment: CDR1 LNHDA and CDR2 SQIVND (reference sequence). This CDR3 spans 14 amino acids. V was trimmed by 3 bases and J by 4 bases, leaving 12 bases between them. CDR3: CASSITGVGTEAFF. The CDR3 nucleotides are TGTGCCAGTAGTATTACCGGGGTGGGCACTGAAGCTTTCTTT.

The chain has TRBV2 and TRBJ1-3, with TRBD1 matching over 10 bases. CDR3 length equals 14 residues. Germline V CDR1 and CDR2: SNHLY, FYNNEI. V shed 7 bases, J shed 2 bases, and the junction held 2 bases outside the gene matches. This chain's CDR3 is CASNGQGAGNTIYF. CDR3 coding DNA: TGTGCCAGCAACGGACAGGGGGCTGGAAACACCATATATTTT.

This chain links TRBV7-8 with TRBJ2-5, with D unclear. Trimming left V 1 base short and J 3 bases short, with 6 bases between. The CDR3 totals 13 residues. Germline V CDR1 and CDR2: SGHVS, FQNEAQ. The CDR3 DNA reads TGTGCCAGCAGCTTAGTTCAGGAAGAGACCCAGTACTTC. It is translated as CASSLVQEETQYF. The full variable domain, its missing parts supplied by reference TRBV7-8 and TRBJ2-5, is GAGVSQSPRYKVAKRGQDVALRCDPISGHVSLFWYQQALGQGPEFLTYFQNEAQLDKSGLPSDRFFAERPEGSVSTLKIQRTQQEDSAVYLCASSLVQEETQYFGPGTRLLVL.

The chain couples TRBV2 to TRBJ2-6; D gene unclear. The V gene lost 6 bases and the J gene lost 9 bases, with 15 bases spanning the gap. CDR3 size: 14 residues. Per the germline V gene, CDR1 is SNHLY and CDR2 is FYNNEI. The CDR3 coding sequence is TGTGCCAGCAGCCCTACCTTCCTGAACAACGTCCTGACTTTC. It translates to CASSPTFLNNVLTF.

The chain has TRBV11-2 and TRBJ2-1; D remains ambiguous. The CDR3 totals 14 residues. CDR1 SGHAT and CDR2 FQNNGV come from the germline V gene. V lost 5 bases and J 6 bases, leaving 14 bases between the germline ends. CDR3 coding DNA: TGTGCCAGCAGCCCCGATCGTCTAGTCAATGAGCAGTTCTTC. The encoded protein is CASSPDRLVNEQFF.

The CDR3 spells CASSRLAVGETQYF. CDR3 DNA: TGTGCCAGCAGCCGACTAGCGGTGGGAGAGACCCAGTACTTC. This rearrangement joins TRBV7-3 to TRBJ2-5, with 9 bases identical to TRBD2. CDR1 and CDR2 (germline): SGHTA, FQGTGA. Unmatched junction bases numbered 5, after V lost 5 bases and J lost 4 bases. The CDR3 runs 14 residues. Combining the CDR3 with reference TRBV7-3 and TRBJ2-5 gives the whole variable domain GAGVSQTPSNKVTEKGKYVELRCDPISGHTALYWYRQSLGQGPEFLIYFQGTGAADDSGLPNDRFFAVRPEGSVSTLKIQRTERGDSAVYLCASSRLAVGETQYFGPGTRLLVL.

J is TRBJ1-2 and V is TRBV29-1, with 8 positions matching TRBD1. The CDR3 covers 13 residues. Germline V gives CDR1 SQVTM, CDR2 ANQGSEA. Trimming at V came to 6 bases and at J to 3 bases, leaving 6 bases not matched to a gene. Here the CDR3 reads CSVALTGDYGYTF. The DNA for the CDR3 is TGCAGCGTCGCATTGACAGGGGACTATGGCTACACCTTC.

The count of this clone is one. J is TRBJ1-1 and V is TRBV7-2; D gene uncertain. This CDR3 spans 11 amino acids. Trimming cost V 2 bases and J 6 bases, with 4 bases left between them. Germline V gene data show CDR1 as SGHTA and CDR2 as FQGNSA. CDR3 protein: CASSLYAEAFF. The CDR3 coding sequence is TGTGCCAGCAGCTTATATGCTGAAGCTTTCTTT.